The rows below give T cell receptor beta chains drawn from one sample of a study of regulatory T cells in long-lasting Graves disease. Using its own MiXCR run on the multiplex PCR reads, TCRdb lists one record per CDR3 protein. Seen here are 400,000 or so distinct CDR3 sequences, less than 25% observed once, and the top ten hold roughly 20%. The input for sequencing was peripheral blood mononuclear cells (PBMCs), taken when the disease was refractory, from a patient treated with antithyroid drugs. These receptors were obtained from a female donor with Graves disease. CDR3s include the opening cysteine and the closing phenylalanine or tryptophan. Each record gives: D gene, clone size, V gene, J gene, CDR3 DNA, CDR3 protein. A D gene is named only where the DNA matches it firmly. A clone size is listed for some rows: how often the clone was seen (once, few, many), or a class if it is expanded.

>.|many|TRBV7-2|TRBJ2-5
TGTGCCAGCAGCTTAGCAGACACCCAGTACTTC
CASSLADTQYF
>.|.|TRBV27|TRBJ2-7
TGTGCCAGCAGTTTTTATGGCGGTTCCTACGAGCAGTACTTC
CASSFYGGSYEQYF
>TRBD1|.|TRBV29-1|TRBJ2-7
TGCAGCGTAAGACCACCGGGACAGGGGGGCCACGAGCAGTACTTC
CSVRPPGQGGHEQYF
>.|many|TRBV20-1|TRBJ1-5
TGCAGTGCTAGGGTCGCCGGGTATAGCAATCAGCCCCAGCATTTT
CSARVAGYSNQPQHF
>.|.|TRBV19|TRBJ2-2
TGTGCCAGTAGTATGCTTGGCACCGGGGAGCTGTTTTTT
CASSMLGTGELFF
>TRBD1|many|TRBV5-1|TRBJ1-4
TGCGCCAGCAGCGAACAGGGGGTTGATAATGAAAAACTGTTTTTT
CASSEQGVDNEKLFF
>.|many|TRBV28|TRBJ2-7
TGTGCCAGCTCAGAGTCGGACAGGCGGGGCTACGAGCAGTACTTC
CASSESDRRGYEQYF
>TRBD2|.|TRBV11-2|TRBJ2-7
TGTGCCAGCAGCTTGGGACTAGTTTGGTCCGAGCAGTACTTC
CASSLGLVWSEQYF
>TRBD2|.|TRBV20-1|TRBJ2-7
TGCAGTGCTAGAGATATTGAGCGGGAGGCTTACGAGCAGTACTTC
CSARDIEREAYEQYF
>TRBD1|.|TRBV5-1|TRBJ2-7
TGCGCCAGCAGCCAAGGAACAGGGGCCAGCTATTACGAGCAGTACTTC
CASSQGTGASYYEQYF
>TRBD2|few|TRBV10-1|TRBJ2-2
TGCGCCAGCAGTGAACCTAGCGGGAGTTCGGGAACCGGGGAGCTGTTTTTT
CASSEPSGSSGTGELFF
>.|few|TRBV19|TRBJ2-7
TGTGCCAGTAGTATAACCCAACAGGGAAGACACGAGCAGTACTTC
CASSITQQGRHEQYF
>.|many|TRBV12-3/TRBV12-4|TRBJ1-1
TGTGCCAGCAGTTTACCCTTGGGGCTGAACACTGAAGCTTTCTTT
CASSLPLGLNTEAFF
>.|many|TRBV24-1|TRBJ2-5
TGTGCCACCAGTGATTTCCAGGGTGGACAAGAGACCCAGTACTTC
CATSDFQGGQETQYF
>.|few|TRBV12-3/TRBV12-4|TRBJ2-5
TGTGCCAGCAGTTCCACAGGAATCCAAGAGACCCAGTACTTC
CASSSTGIQETQYF
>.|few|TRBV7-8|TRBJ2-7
TGTGCCAGCAGCCCCAGACTAGATCCCTCCTACGAGCAGTACTTC
CASSPRLDPSYEQYF
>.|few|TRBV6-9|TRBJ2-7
TGTGCCAGCAGTTACGAAGGGGTTCGCGACGGGCAGTACTTC
CASSYEGVRDGQYF
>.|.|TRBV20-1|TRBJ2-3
TGCAGTGCTAATCACTTCGGGGGGCGGACAGATACGCAGTATTTT
CSANHFGGRTDTQYF
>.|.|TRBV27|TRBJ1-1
TGTGCCAGCAGCCATCCTAACACTGAAGCTTTCTTT
CASSHPNTEAFF
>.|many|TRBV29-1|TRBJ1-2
TGCAGCGTTGAAGCCGAGGGCAGGGGCACCTATGGCTACACCTTC
CSVEAEGRGTYGYTF
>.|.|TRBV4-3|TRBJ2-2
TGCGCCAGCAGCCAAGCCGACTACCTCACCGGGGAGCTGTTTTTT
CASSQADYLTGELFF
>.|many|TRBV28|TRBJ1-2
TGTGCCACCAGTTTGGGGGGCTACACCTTC
CATSLGGYTF
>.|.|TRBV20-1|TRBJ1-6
TGCAGTGCTAGGGAGCCTTTACCTAATTCACCCCTCCACTTT
CSAREPLPNSPLHF
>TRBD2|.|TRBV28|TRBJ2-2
TGTGCCAGCAGTCACCGGGACTACCCCACCGGGGAGCTGTTTTTT
CASSHRDYPTGELFF
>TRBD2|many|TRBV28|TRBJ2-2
TGTGCCAGCAGTTTACGGGAGGGCCTTTACACCGGGGAGCTGTTTTTT
CASSLREGLYTGELFF
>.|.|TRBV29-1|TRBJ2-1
TGCAGCGTTGGGTCCAGGACAAATGAGCAGTTCTTC
CSVGSRTNEQFF
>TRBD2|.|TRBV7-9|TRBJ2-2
TGTGCCAGCAGACGACTAGCTTTGGCCGGGGAGCTGTTTTTT
CASRRLALAGELFF
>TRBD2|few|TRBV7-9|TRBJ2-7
TGTGCCAGCAGCTTAGAGGCGGGAGGAATCGACGAGCAGTACTTC
CASSLEAGGIDEQYF
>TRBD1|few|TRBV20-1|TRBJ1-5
TGCAGTGCTAGCGGGACAGCTTCAAATCAGCCCCAGCATTTT
CSASGTASNQPQHF
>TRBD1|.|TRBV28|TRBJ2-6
TGTGCCAGCAGTTGGACAGGGGTTGTCTCTGGGGCCAACGTCCTGACTTTC
CASSWTGVVSGANVLTF
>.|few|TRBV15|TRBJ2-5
TGTGCCACCAGCGGTACCGCGGGAATCCAAGAGACCCAGTACTTC
CATSGTAGIQETQYF
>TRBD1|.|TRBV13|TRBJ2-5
TGTGCCAGCAGCTCTCTACAGGGGCAGACCCAGTACTTC
CASSSLQGQTQYF
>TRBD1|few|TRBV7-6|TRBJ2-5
TGTGCCAGCAGCTCAGAAGGGGGCTTGGAGACCCAGTACTTC
CASSSEGGLETQYF
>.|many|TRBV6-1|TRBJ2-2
TGTGCCAGCTCCCAAGCGACATTGGTGAACACCGGGGAGCTGTTTTTT
CASSQATLVNTGELFF
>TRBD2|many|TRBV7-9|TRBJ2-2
TGTGCCAGCAGCTTAGTGGGACTAGCGCCCGGGGAGCTGTTTTTT
CASSLVGLAPGELFF
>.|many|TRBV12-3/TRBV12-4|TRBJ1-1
TGTGCCAGCAGCTTACGGCAGGGGAACACTGAAGCTTTCTTT
CASSLRQGNTEAFF
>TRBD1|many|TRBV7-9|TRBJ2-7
TGTGCCAGCGGTTCCGTGGGACAGGGAGGCGAGCAGTACTTC
CASGSVGQGGEQYF
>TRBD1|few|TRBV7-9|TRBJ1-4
TGTGCCAGCAGGCCCGGGACAGGGCCTGCAACTAATGAAAAACTGTTTTTT
CASRPGTGPATNEKLFF
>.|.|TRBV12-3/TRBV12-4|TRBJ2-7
TGTGCCAGCAGTCCCGGGGCTCCCTCCTACGAGCAGTACTTC
CASSPGAPSYEQYF
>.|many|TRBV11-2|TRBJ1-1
TGTGCCAGCAGCCCGTCGACAGCTAGTGAAGCTTTCTTT
CASSPSTASEAFF
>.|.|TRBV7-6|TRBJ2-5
TGTGCCAGCAGCTTATGGGTTTCGGAGACCCAGTACTTC
CASSLWVSETQYF
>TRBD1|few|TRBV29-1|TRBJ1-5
TGCAGCGTTCAGGGGGCTGGGCAGCCCCAGCATTTT
CSVQGAGQPQHF
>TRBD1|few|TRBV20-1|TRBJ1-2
TGCAGTGCTCTTGTGTCCCCTACAGGGGGCAACTATGGCTACACCTTC
CSALVSPTGGNYGYTF
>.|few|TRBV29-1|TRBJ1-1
TGCAGCGTTGATATGGGGGGATTAGGATCTGAAGCTTTCTTT
CSVDMGGLGSEAFF
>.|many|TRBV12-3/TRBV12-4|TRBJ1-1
TGTGCCAGCAGTTTTAGTGGGCCGGGCACTGAAGCTTTCTTT
CASSFSGPGTEAFF
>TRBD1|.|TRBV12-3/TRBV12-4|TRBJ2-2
TGTGCCAGCAGTGAGGGGGCGCGGATGTCCGTCGGGGAGCTGTTTTTT
CASSEGARMSVGELFF
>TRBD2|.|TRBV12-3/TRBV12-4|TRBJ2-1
TGTGCCAGCAGTTTATCGGGGGGCTCCTACAATGAGCAGTTCTTC
CASSLSGGSYNEQFF
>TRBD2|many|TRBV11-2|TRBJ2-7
TGTGCCAGCTCGACTAGCGGGAGCTCCTACGAGCAGTACTTC
CASSTSGSSYEQYF
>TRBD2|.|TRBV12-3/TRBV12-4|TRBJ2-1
TGTGCCAGCAGCCCGACTAGCGTGCCCTACAATGAGCAGTTCTTC
CASSPTSVPYNEQFF
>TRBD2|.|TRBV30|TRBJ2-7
TGTGCCTGGAGTCCAATAGGGACTAGCGGGAGGAGCTCCTACGAGCAGTACTTC
CAWSPIGTSGRSSYEQYF
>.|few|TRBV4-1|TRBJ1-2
TGCGCCAGCAGCCAACAGGAGGGAGCTAACTATGGCTACACCTTC
CASSQQEGANYGYTF
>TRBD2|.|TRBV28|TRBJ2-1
TGTGCCAGCAGTCAGGCGGGAGCTCGGAATGAGCAGTTCTTC
CASSQAGARNEQFF
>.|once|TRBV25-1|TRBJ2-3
TGTGCCAGCAGTGAAACTGTTACGCAGTATTTT
CASSETVTQYF
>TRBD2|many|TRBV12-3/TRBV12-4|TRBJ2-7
TGTGCCAGCAGCCAAACGACTAGCGGGAGGGCCTTCGATTTC
CASSQTTSGRAFDF
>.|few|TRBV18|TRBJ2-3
TGTGCCAGCTCACTGAAAGATACGCAGTATTTT
CASSLKDTQYF